This entry describes one TCR beta chain. Its antigen is not known. Clones were sequenced by immunoSEQ multiplex PCR, and TCRdb holds only the in-frame ones, with some missing. The sample has more than 25,000 clones, roughly 82% seen once. The ends lost 6 bases at V and 0 bases at J; junction bases unmatched: 13. CDR3 size: 19 residues. Germline-derived CDR1 and CDR2 are SGHKS and YYEKEE (reference sequence). Before the COVID-19 pandemic, during about 2011-2019, CD4+ T cells were taken from unexposed donors. The cells were cultured for about ten days before CD4+ T cells were isolated. This record comes from a study of CD4 T cells in relation to SARS-CoV-2 and coronaviruses.

The source of this sequence is a human donor in good health. The V gene is TRBV5-5, the J gene TRBJ2-6, with 9 nucleotides matching TRBD1. What was sequenced was CD4+ T cells from PBMCs, cultured in vitro. The CDR3 loop is CASTPRDREGGSGANVLTF. Written as DNA, the CDR3 is TGTGCCAGCACCCCCCGGGACAGGGAAGGGGGCTCTGGGGCCAACGTCCTGACTTTC.